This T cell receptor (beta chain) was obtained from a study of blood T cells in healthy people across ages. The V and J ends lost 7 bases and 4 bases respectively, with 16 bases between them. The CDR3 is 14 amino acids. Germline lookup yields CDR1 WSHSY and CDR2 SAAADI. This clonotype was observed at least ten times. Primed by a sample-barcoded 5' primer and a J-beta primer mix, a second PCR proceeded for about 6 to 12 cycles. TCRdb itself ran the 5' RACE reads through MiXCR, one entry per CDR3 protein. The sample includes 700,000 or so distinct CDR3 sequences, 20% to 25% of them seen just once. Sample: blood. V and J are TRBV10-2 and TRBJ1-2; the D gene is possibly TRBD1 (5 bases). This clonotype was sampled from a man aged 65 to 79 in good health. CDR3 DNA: TGCGCCAGCAAAACAGGCCTCCCTGGCTATGGCTACACCTTC. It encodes CASKTGLPGYGYTF.